This note documents a single TCR beta chain sequence. No antigen is known for it. The sample holds no much larger clone one base away, and base qualities are not on file. The cohort was made up of 500 to 850 healthy bone marrow donors. All cohort members were sampled while nominally healthy, although unrecorded immune exposures were likely present. The donor was CMV seropositive and belonged to the group of 250 to 300 seropositive cohort members. A peripheral blood sample was provided by each donor, and peripheral blood mononuclear cells were used for TCR beta sequencing. The Qiagen DNeasy Blood Extraction Kit was used to extract genomic DNA from the blood cell samples. The sample comes from a study of cytomegalovirus exposure and HLA in healthy donors (dated 2017 in TCRdb). Study-wide context: According to an earlier analysis of a few hundred of the donors, 150 million to 200 million T cells yielded 100 million or so unique TCR beta sequences and less than 300 Gb of sequence data. About 320 gigabases of sequencing data and approximately 84 million unique TCR sequences were included in an early release covering several hundred HLA-typed donors. The genetic ancestry cluster associated with self-reported Caucasian donors included 81% of the 300 to 450 genotyped donors. The study aimed to test whether signatures of past pathogen exposure could be identified by cataloging public T cell receptors. The study used immunosequencing to profile the T cell repertoires of about 670 subjects and linked those repertoires to cytomegalovirus serostatus. Besides the first cohort of roughly 700 subjects, a separate validation cohort made up of roughly 120 different subjects was used. The study combined high-throughput TCR immunosequencing, statistical association of individual TCRs with disease status, and machine learning to predict cytomegalovirus infection status. To study patterns of TCR occurrence, a later analysis re-analyzed previously published TCR beta repertoires from just over 650 donors and added high-resolution HLA genotyping. Rather than drawing on any new phenotypic data, the later analysis identified candidate immune exposures from TCR beta sequences and the way those sequences occurred across donors. In an earlier analysis of over 550 of the donors, high-throughput TCR beta sequencing was used to judge whether each TCR beta V gene segment behaved as functional or pseudogenic. Donor age, sex, ethnicity and CMV serostatus were collected together with the repertoire data. A later genetic analysis took genome-wide SNP genotypes for 398 of the 666 donors and used that subset as a discovery cohort. Every repertoire in the discovery cohort had been generated on one and the same sequencing platform. HLA typing covered class I and class II loci at four-digit resolution. Typing coverage varied by locus: roughly 629-630 donors for A, B, C, DRB1 and DQB1; roughly 500 for DQA1; around 610 for DPA1; fewer than 480 for DPB1. Because of strong linkage in the cohort, four or five DR-DQ haplotypes were treated as single units for association and clustering. On average, roughly 240,000 unique TCR beta nucleotide sequences were sequenced per donor among a few hundred genotyped donors of the cohort, with roughly 18% of those sequences being non-productive. General study outcomes and caveats: A total of 150 to 200 TCR beta chains were listed by the study as associated with cytomegalovirus. Compared with the approximately 720-donor mean, donors in an Asian-associated ancestry cluster had fewer N-insertions in productive TCRs, according to a later genetic analysis. According to the authors, the approach could potentially be generalized to other disease states and immunological phenotypes. At a false discovery rate of 0.05, a later analysis linked under 20,000 TCR beta sequences to specific HLA alleles. A later analysis reported that several top co-occurrence clusters appeared linked to parvovirus B19, influenza, CMV and Epstein-Barr virus. In a later analysis, HLA-associated TCR beta chains showed more clonal expansion and lower generation probabilities than non-associated chains that were equally common. Only TCR beta chains were sequenced in this cohort, and the absence of alpha or paired-chain data limited detectable features. In a later analysis, TCR association rates were found to vary across HLA loci, with the most associated TCRs seen for DRB1 alleles and the fewest for HLA-C alleles. A further reported finding was that TCR beta sequences accurately predicted the HLA-A and HLA-B alleles for most subjects in the first cohort. In both the original and validation cohorts, the classifier was reported to diagnose cytomegalovirus status with high specificity and sensitivity. When HLA alleles, especially DR and DQ, strongly co-occurred, attributing TCR associations to individual alleles was difficult. In a later genetic analysis, a missense DCLRE1C variant was associated with V-gene and J-gene trimming of TCR beta chains, and the association was replicated in an independent cohort. Broadly in line with IMGT annotations, most TCR beta V segments showed up in productive rearrangements about 87% or about 30% of the time in an earlier analysis of several hundred of the donors. A cluster of highly shared sequence variants was judged likely to represent a technical artifact of the sequencing pipeline. Most TCR sequences were seen in very few donors, while some public TCRs were found in many individuals. The presence/absence analyses assumed that sequencing depth was roughly uniform across donors, and that assumption may not be true. In vitro tests confirmed that a few of the cytomegalovirus-associated TCR beta chains recognize cytomegalovirus antigens. According to a later analysis, most CMV-associated TCR beta chains appeared to be HLA-restricted, and the HLA associations seemed to be driven largely by CMV exposure. Because counts were too low, seventeen rarely observed V segments, including chromosome 9 orphons, were excluded from the earlier analysis of some 590 of the donors. Some IMGT-functional V segments, including TRBV6-2 and TRBV6-3, could not be told apart with the 87-base-pair reads, so those segments were excluded. Correlated functional status among segregating V segments might be attributable to linkage disequilibrium, but an unknown experimental factor could not be ruled out. Immune exposure information for the cohort was limited to CMV serostatus. Because HLA typing was unavailable for some donors at each locus, only the typed subset was used in association tests.

Library construction relied on the immunoSEQ multiplex PCR assay. For the multiplex PCR, a mixture combining 60 forward primers for TCR Vbeta segments and 13 reverse primers for TCR Jbeta segments was used. Amplification of the CDR3 region of rearranged TCR beta genes was performed with a multiplex PCR assay on genomic DNA. On the Illumina HiSeq System, the amplified TCR beta libraries were sequenced as 87-base-pair reads. The source study handled its data this way. In a later analysis, roughly 80 million unique TCR beta chains were counted across the approximately 620 repertoires, and about 9.9 million of these chains were shared by at least two donors. To remove PCR and sequencing errors, raw reads were error-corrected and collapsed into unique sequences using a nearest-neighbor algorithm that merged closely related sequences. To assign V, D and J gene segments, CDR3 sequences were aligned to IMGT reference sequences. For a sequence to be retained, a match of at least six nucleotides to both a V gene segment and a J gene segment was required. Rearrangements were classified as productive when the CDR3 lacked stop codons and remained in frame with V and J, and all other rearrangements were classified as non-productive. Following IMGT convention, CDR3 was defined as the stretch from the second conserved V-encoded cysteine up to the conserved J-encoded phenylalanine. Sequences without an unambiguous match to a single V gene segment were excluded from the earlier analysis of about 630 of the donors. An earlier analysis of a few hundred of the donors classified V segments as functional when productive rearrangements were above 56.7% and as segregating when the standard deviation between donors was above 5%. A statistical classification framework was built for diagnosing cytomegalovirus status from the catalog of TCR beta chain sequences. A later analysis assigned V and J genes by comparing TCR nucleotide sequences with IMGT/GENE-DB human TR gene sequences. In a later analysis, CDR3 sequences and most-parsimonious VDJ recombination scenarios were assigned using the TCRdist pipeline. A later analysis defined each TCR beta chain by its CDR3 amino acid sequence plus V-gene family, and excluded reads lacking a unique V-gene family. In a later analysis, 550 to 650 highly shared, low-generation-probability nucleotide sequences were removed to address suspected cross-contamination and a sequencing artifact. In a later analysis, a clonal expansion index was calculated for each public chain from normalized within-repertoire ranks of inferred template counts. Generation probabilities in a later analysis came from a VDJ recombination model fitted to out-of-frame rearrangements, and those results were checked against IGoR. Hypergeometric tests were used in a later analysis to score TCR-TCR, TCR-HLA and TCR-CMV co-occurrence, with a repertoire-size bias correction applied to the TCR pairs. False discovery rates were estimated in a later analysis by permuting HLA or CMV assignments 20 times. A later analysis grouped co-occurring TCRs with DBSCAN, adding TCRdist sequence similarity when clustering within HLA-allele-positive subsets. Co-occurrence clustering excluded repertoires with fewer than 30,000 or more than 120,000 public chains, plus five with anomalous nucleotide sharing. Here the immuneACCESS table is served through TCRdb, limited to in-frame sequences with V and J called. Missing clones are a known gap in these copies; in checked studies unresolved V genes cover under half, and the rest lacks a known reason. V and J calls and clone size come straight from that table; D and trimming were deduced from the DNA. This sample gives 100,000 to 150,000 clones in total; 80% to 90% of them show up just once. Jointly, the top ten make up almost 3% of the sample.

V gives up 5 bases and J gives up 0 bases, and the segment between their germline ends measures 20 bases. Per the germline V gene (reference sequence), SEHNR is the CDR1 and FQNEAQ is the CDR2. From the cysteine through the phenylalanine, the CDR3 covers 18 amino acids. Left in the record is the CDR3 DNA by itself, 54 bases read in frame from the first base. The sequence joins TRBV7-9 to TRBJ2-1; TRBD2 is perhaps the D gene, given 6 matching bases. Specimen: PBMCs. The sequence derives from a woman under 30 in good health and CMV-seropositive. CDR3 region: CASSTRQEGQSSYNEQFF. The bases read TGTGCCAGCAGCACCCGTCAGGAGGGCCAGAGCTCCTACAATGAGCAGTTCTTC. With all but the CDR3 taken from the reference TRBV7-9 and TRBJ2-1 genes, the full variable domain is: DTGVSQNPRHKITKRGQNVTFRCDPISEHNRLYWYRQTLGQGPEFLTYFQNEAQLEKSRLLSDRFSAERPKGSFSTLEIQRTEQGDSAMYLCASSTRQEGQSSYNEQFFGPGTRLTVL.